These 26 T cell receptor beta chains were all obtained from the same sample, sequenced in a study of cytomegalovirus exposure and HLA in healthy donors. Vbeta (60) and Jbeta (13) primers were used in the PCR. This table comes from immunoSEQ multiplex PCR, and its TCRdb copy is limited to in-frame clones, with some not included. The sample includes around 100,000 clones, about four fifths of them seen just once. The specimen was PBMCs. The receptors originated from a woman aged 18-29 years in good health and CMV-seronegative.

The chain couples TRBV7-2 to TRBJ2-7; 9 nucleotides agree with TRBD2. Germline V gives CDR1 SGHTA, CDR2 FQGNSA. The CDR3 totals 15 residues. V gave up 5 bases and J gave up 2 bases; unmatched junction bases: 7. The CDR3 region is CASSRGSGGPYEQYV. Written as DNA, the CDR3 is TGTGCCAGCAGCCGAGGTAGCGGGGGCCCCTACGAGCAGTACGTC.

The chain links TRBV7-8 to TRBJ2-7; 9 bases match TRBD1. The CDR3 length is 13 residues. CDR1 SGHVS and CDR2 FQNEAQ come from the germline V gene. Losses at the gene ends were 5 bases for V and 4 bases for J; bases not matched to a gene: 3. The CDR3 reads CASSHRGLYEQYF. The CDR3 DNA sequence: TGTGCCAGCAGCCACAGGGGGCTATACGAGCAGTACTTC.

V is TRBV2 and J is TRBJ2-5; TRBD1 matches 7 bases. The germline CDR1 and CDR2 sequences are SNHLY and FYNNEI. The CDR3 runs 15 residues. The trim removed 4 bases at V and 4 bases at J, leaving 9 bases unmatched. CDR3 nucleotides: TGTGCCAGCAGTGGGGACAGCCTAGGATCAGAGACCCAGTACTTC. Translated: CASSGDSLGSETQYF.

This sequence joins TRBV11-2 and TRBJ2-5, with D possibly matching TRBD2 (6 bases). The CDR3 has 15 residues. Per the germline V gene, CDR1 is SGHAT and CDR2 is FQNNGV. V shed 4 bases and J shed 5 bases, with 17 bases lying between them. The CDR3 loop reads CASSSSLAPRETQYF. The CDR3 DNA reads as TGTGCCAGCAGCTCCTCACTAGCCCCGAGGGAGACCCAGTACTTC. The entire variable domain, with the rest obtained from reference TRBV11-2 and TRBJ2-5, is as follows: EAGVAQSPRYKIIEKRQSVAFWCNPISGHATLYWYQQILGQGPKLLIQFQNNGVVDDSQLPKDRFSAERLKGVDSTLKIQPAKLEDSAVYLCASSSSLAPRETQYFGPGTRLLVL.

The chain links TRBV4-1 to TRBJ1-1, with D unresolved. Germline CDR1 and CDR2: MGHRA and YSYEKL. CDR3 length equals 15 residues. Trimming took off 1 base at V and 5 bases at J, with 14 bases between the two ends. In DNA, the CDR3 is TGCGCCAGCAGCCAAGTAAAACTGGGCGAGACTGAAGCTTTCTTT. It specifies CASSQVKLGETEAFF.

This clone was observed a few times. This chain links TRBV5-8 with TRBJ1-1; D is undetermined. Per germline, CDR1 SGHTS and CDR2 YDEGEE. Trimming removed 0 bases at V and 0 bases at J, with 6 bases between. The CDR3 length is 14 residues. As DNA, the CDR3 is TGTGCCAGCAGCTTGGATAGAGTGAACACTGAAGCTTTCTTT. Amino acid sequence: CASSLDRVNTEAFF. The entire variable domain, with the rest obtained from reference TRBV5-8 and TRBJ1-1, is as follows: EAGVTQSPTHLIKTRGQQATLRCSPISGHTSVYWYQQALGLGLQFLLWYDEGEERNRGNFPPRFSGRQFPNYSSELNVNALELEDSALYLCASSLDRVNTEAFFGQGTRLTVV.

The V call is TRBV27, the J call TRBJ2-7; possibly TRBD1 for D (7 bases). Germline V lookup: CDR1 MNHEY, CDR2 SMNVEV (reference sequence). The CDR3 length is 15 residues. V lost 6 bases to trimming and J lost 1 base, with 16 bases between them. CDR3 protein: CASSLRQGLSYEQYF. DNA of the CDR3: TGTGCCAGCAGCCTCAGACAGGGACTTTCCTACGAGCAGTACTTC.

This chain uses TRBV15 with TRBJ2-4, with D possibly matching TRBD2 (5 bases). CDR3 length equals 14 residues. Per the germline V gene, CDR1 is LNHNV and CDR2 is YYDKDF (reference sequence). The ends were cut back, 1 base at V and 6 bases at J, with 10 bases in the middle. The CDR3 bases are TGTGCCACCAGCAGAGGTTCGGCGGGAAACATTCAGTACTTC. Translating it yields CATSRGSAGNIQYF.

Here the CDR3 reads CASSHSGTRGEQFF. In DNA form, the CDR3 reads TGTGCCAGCAGCCACTCCGGGACTAGAGGTGAGCAGTTCTTC. The V and J genes are TRBV13 and TRBJ2-1; 8 bases fit TRBD2. This CDR3 region has 14 residues. Trimming took 5 bases from V and 9 from J; bases not matched to a gene: 9. CDR1 PRHDT and CDR2 FYEKMQ come from the germline V gene (reference sequence).

V gene TRBV29-1 combines with J gene TRBJ2-1; D is ambiguous. CDR1 is SQVTM and CDR2 is ANQGSEA in the germline V gene. Trimming left V 4 bases short and J 0 bases short, with 7 bases between. The CDR3 spans 13 residues. CDR3: CSVVLSSYNEQFF. CDR3 coding DNA: TGCAGCGTTGTGCTAAGCTCCTACAATGAGCAGTTCTTC.

The chain has TRBV6-5 and TRBJ1-1; a weak D match, TRBD1 (6 bases). The germline V and J ends were trimmed by 3 bases and 0 bases, with 14 bases remaining between them. CDR1 MNHEY and CDR2 SVGAGI come from the germline V gene. This CDR3 spans 16 amino acids. The chain's CDR3 is CASSYAMNRVNTEAFF. The CDR3 DNA sequence: TGTGCCAGCAGTTATGCGATGAACAGGGTGAACACTGAAGCTTTCTTT.

This rearrangement joins TRBV7-9 to TRBJ2-7, with D maybe TRBD1 (5 bases). The V gene lost 5 bases and the J gene lost 9 bases, with 14 bases spanning the gap. Germline assignment: CDR1 SEHNR and CDR2 FQNEAQ (reference sequence). This CDR3 is built from 12 residues. CDR3 bases: TGTGCCAGCAGCCTTCGACAGTCGGGGCAGTACTTC. Protein product: CASSLRQSGQYF.

This clone was observed a few times. V usage is TRBV6-5 and J usage is TRBJ2-7, with 9 nucleotides matching TRBD1. The CDR3 extends over 11 amino acids. Germline CDR1 and CDR2: MNHEY and SVGAGI. Germline trimming cut 6 bases from V and 12 bases from J; bases unmatched to any gene: 6. The CDR3 sequence is CASSATGGVYF. The CDR3 DNA sequence: TGTGCCAGCAGCGCTACAGGGGGCGTGTACTTC.

The V and J genes are TRBV19 and TRBJ2-1; 13 bases map to TRBD2. V shed 5 bases, J shed 5 bases, and the junction held 3 bases outside the gene matches. Germline CDR1 reads LNHDA; CDR2 reads SQIVND (reference sequence). This CDR3 is 15 amino acids long. CDR3: CASSGTSGANNEQFF. In nucleotides, the CDR3 is TGTGCCAGTAGTGGGACTAGCGGGGCGAACAATGAGCAGTTCTTC.

CDR3 bases: TGCAGCGTTGGGGGGGACAGGGCGAACACTGAAGCTTTCTTT. Translation gives CSVGGDRANTEAFF. The V and J genes are TRBV29-1 and TRBJ1-1; the match to TRBD1 covers 9 bases. Germline assignment: CDR1 SQVTM and CDR2 ANQGSEA. Trimming cost V 4 bases and J 1 base; bases outside gene matches: 4. This CDR3 is 14 amino acids long.

The V call is TRBV6-6, the J call TRBJ2-7; 7 nucleotides align to TRBD2. After removal of 7 bases from V and 2 bases from J, the junction contained 5 bases not matched to a gene. The CDR3 sequence is 13 residues long. Per germline, CDR1 MNHNY and CDR2 SVGAGI (reference sequence). In DNA form, the CDR3 reads TGTGCCAGCAACGTGGGGGGGACCTACGAGCAGTACTTC. Translating it yields CASNVGGTYEQYF.

The V gene is TRBV5-6, the J gene TRBJ2-7; no firm D call. The V end was cut by 2 bases, the J end by 4 bases, with 7 bases between. CDR3 length equals 12 residues. Germline V gene lookup returns CDR1 SGHDT and CDR2 YYEEEE. Here the CDR3 DNA reads TGTGCCAGCAGCTTTTCGTTTTACGAGCAGTACTTC. Translating it yields CASSFSFYEQYF. The full variable domain, in which reference TRBV5-6 and TRBJ2-7 provide the parts outside the CDR3, is DAGVTQSPTHLIKTRGQQVTLRCSPKSGHDTVSWYQQALGQGPQFIFQYYEEEERQRGNFPDRFSGHQFPNYSSELNVNALLLGDSALYLCASSFSFYEQYFGPGTRLTVT.

The chain joins TRBV11-2 to TRBJ2-7, with no clear D. V lost 1 base, J lost 0 bases, and 13 bases lay in between. Looked up from germline, CDR1 is SGHAT and CDR2 is FQNNGV. The CDR3 sequence is 16 residues long. In DNA, the CDR3 is TGTGCCAGCAGCTTAGGCGGCCCACTAAGCTCCTACGAGCAGTACGTC. It specifies CASSLGGPLSSYEQYV.

CDR3 amino acids: CAWSVTRTGGFPSGNEQFF. CDR3 coding DNA: TGTGCCTGGAGTGTTACGAGGACAGGGGGCTTCCCTTCGGGGAATGAGCAGTTCTTC. The chain has TRBV30 and TRBJ2-1, with 11 bases identical to TRBD1. Germline-derived CDR1 and CDR2 are GTSNPN and SVGIG (reference sequence). CDR3 length equals 19 residues. J gave up 7 bases and V 0 bases, and 17 bases lay outside the gene matches.

The chain combines TRBV5-6 with TRBJ1-2, with no clear D. V lost 1 base and J lost 2, with 12 bases in between. The CDR3 runs 15 residues. From germline, CDR1 is SGHDT and CDR2 YYEEEE. Written as DNA, the CDR3 is TGTGCCAGCAGCTTGAGTCCGGGTTCCAACTATGGCTACACCTTC. It specifies CASSLSPGSNYGYTF.

Points on this clone: Other DNA sequences within the sample encode an identical CDR3. CDR3 loop: CASRDRNTEAFF. The CDR3 coding sequence is TGTGCCAGTAGGGACAGAAACACTGAAGCTTTCTTT. The chain joins TRBV19 to TRBJ1-1, with D perhaps TRBD1 (6 bases). The germline V gene encodes CDR1 LNHDA and CDR2 SQIVND (reference sequence). V lost 6 bases to trimming and J lost 2 bases, with 7 bases between them. CDR3 size: 12 residues.

There are a few counts of this clone. The rearrangement uses TRBV5-1 and TRBJ1-2; the D gene is possibly TRBD1 (6 bases). This CDR3 spans 12 amino acids. Per germline, CDR1 SGHRS and CDR2 YFSETQ. Trimming removed 2 bases from V and 8 bases from J, with 10 bases in between. Here the CDR3 DNA reads TGCGCCAGCAGCTTCAGGGGAGAAGGCTACACCTTC. Translating gives CASSFRGEGYTF. Complete variable domain (other parts from reference TRBV5-1 and TRBJ1-2): KAGVTQTPRYLIKTRGQQVTLSCSPISGHRSVSWYQQTPGQGLQFLFEYFSETQRNKGNFPGRFSGRQFSNSRSEMNVSTLELGDSALYLCASSFRGEGYTFGSGTRLTVV.

The rearrangement uses TRBV13 and TRBJ2-6, with 8 positions matching TRBD1. There are 17 residues in the CDR3. Germline V gene lookup returns CDR1 PRHDT and CDR2 FYEKMQ (reference sequence). Losses at the gene ends were 4 bases for V and 2 bases for J; bases not matched to a gene: 7. In DNA form, the CDR3 reads TGTGCCAGCAGCTCAAGATCCAGGGGGCCTGGGGCCAACGTCCTGACTTTC. This codes for CASSSRSRGPGANVLTF. The whole variable domain, remainder taken from reference TRBV13 and TRBJ2-6, is AAGVIQSPRHLIKEKRETATLKCYPIPRHDTVYWYQQGPGQDPQFLISFYEKMQSDKGSIPDRFSAQQFSDYHSELNMSSLELGDSALYFCASSSRSRGPGANVLTFGAGSRLTVL.

The V gene is TRBV19, the J gene TRBJ1-3, with a weak D call TRBD1 (6 bases). Germline V CDR1 and CDR2: LNHDA, SQIVND (reference sequence). The CDR3 totals 16 residues. The V end was cut by 6 bases, the J end by 0 bases, with 15 bases between. The CDR3 loop is CASRTPGVGSGNTIYF. CDR3 in DNA: TGTGCCAGTAGAACCCCAGGGGTCGGCTCTGGAAACACCATATATTTT.

The chain combines TRBV19 with TRBJ2-3, with TRBD1 matching 8 bases. The CDR3 is 16 residues long. The germline V gene encodes CDR1 LNHDA and CDR2 SQIVND (reference sequence). V trimming: 0 bases; J trimming: 6 bases; junction bases outside the gene matches: 8. CDR3 region: CASSIERTGGGDTQYF. The CDR3 DNA reads as TGTGCCAGTAGTATAGAAAGAACAGGGGGAGGTGATACGCAGTATTTT.

The chain joins TRBV18 to TRBJ2-1, with 7 bases matching TRBD2. Germline CDR1 and CDR2: KGHSH and LQKENI. The CDR3 length is 16 residues. V was pared by 2 bases and J by 4 bases, with 8 bases of the junction left unmatched. The DNA for the CDR3 is TGTGCCAGCTCACCAGTTTCAGCGGGAAATTACAATGAGCAGTTCTTC. It is translated as CASSPVSAGNYNEQFF.